What follows describes a single T cell receptor beta chain. The source of the sample is a study of blood T cell repertoires in COVID-19. The V gene lost 5 bases and the J gene lost 4 bases, with 12 bases spanning the gap. CDR1 and CDR2 (germline): SGHTS, YDEGEE. CDR3 size: 13 residues. TCRdb's copy holds only in-frame clones and misses some; the assay was immunoSEQ multiplex PCR. The table has around 50,000 clones, about nine tenths seen once; the top ten hold under 6.5%. The sample was peripheral blood. The chain couples TRBV5-8 to TRBJ2-5; D may be TRBD1 (6 bases). This sequence originates from a man between 65 and 80 years old with acute or convalescent COVID-19. CDR3 residues: CASRTGHAETQYF. For the CDR3, the DNA is TGTGCCAGCAGGACGGGACACGCAGAGACCCAGTACTTC.